This passage covers 17 T cell receptor beta chains from one sample sequenced in a study of PD-1 blockade in mismatch repair-deficient tumors. Repertoires were generated with immunoSEQ multiplex PCR, while TCRdb's copy carries only in-frame clones and drops some. The table has approximately 79,000 clones, approximately 78% seen once. Sequencing was performed on peripheral blood, taken 44 weeks after starting pembrolizumab. Source of these receptors: an adult with mismatch repair-deficient cancer.

The chain combines TRBV7-9 with TRBJ2-7; no clear D. Germline V CDR1 and CDR2: SEHNR, FQNEAQ (reference sequence). This CDR3 region has 11 residues. Deletions cut 1 base from V and 5 bases from J, with 3 bases between. This chain's CDR3 is CASSLEDEQYF. As DNA, the CDR3 is TGTGCCAGCAGCTTAGAGGACGAGCAGTACTTC.

The V call is TRBV19, the J call TRBJ2-3, with D unresolved. The V gene lost 9 bases and the J gene lost 1 base, with 14 bases spanning the gap. Germline V lookup: CDR1 LNHDA, CDR2 SQIVND (reference sequence). This CDR3 comprises 14 residues. CDR3 coding DNA: TGTGCCAGCAACGCCGGGCCCCGCACAGATACGCAGTATTTT. Translated: CASNAGPRTDTQYF.

The V gene is TRBV5-1, the J gene TRBJ2-2; D uncertain. The CDR3 spans 14 residues. With 0 bases removed from V and 2 bases from J, the gap between germline ends came to 5 bases. The germline gives CDR1 SGHRS, CDR2 YFSETQ. The CDR3 here is CASSLARNTGELFF. The CDR3 coding sequence is TGCGCCAGCAGCTTGGCCAGAAACACCGGGGAGCTGTTTTTT.

This clone was counted between two and nine times. The V and J genes are TRBV7-3 and TRBJ1-2; a weak D match, TRBD1 (5 bases). Germline CDR1 SGHTA, CDR2 FQGTGA. The CDR3 length is 13 residues. The V end was cut by 2 bases, the J end by 4 bases, with 8 bases between. CDR3 coding DNA: TGTGCCAGCAGCTTACCAGGGCCCTATGGCTACACCTTC. Its protein product is CASSLPGPYGYTF.

The V gene is TRBV4-2, the J gene TRBJ2-7; D might be TRBD2 (5 bases). The V gene lost 5 bases and the J gene lost 4 bases, with 15 bases spanning the gap. Looked up from germline, CDR1 is LGHNA and CDR2 is YNFKEQ. The length of the CDR3 is 14 residues. The CDR3 DNA sequence: TGTGCCAGCAGCTGGGGAGAGAAAGGGTACGAGCAGTACTTC. Protein: CASSWGEKGYEQYF.

Judged by abundance, this clone is medium-sized (0.01 to 0.1%). The V gene is TRBV5-1, the J gene TRBJ2-7, with D perhaps being TRBD1 or TRBD2 (5 bases each). Germline V CDR1 and CDR2: SGHRS, YFSETQ. Trimming took off 7 bases at V and 2 bases at J, with 16 bases between the two ends. CDR3 length equals 14 residues. CDR3: CASWDPLGTYEQYF. Written as DNA, the CDR3 is TGCGCCAGCTGGGACCCCTTGGGGACCTACGAGCAGTACTTC.

The chain recombines TRBV6-5 with TRBJ2-7; 7 bases are shared with TRBD1. The CDR3 loop spans 14 amino acids. V lost 5 bases to trimming and J lost 1 base; unmatched junction nucleotides: 5. CDR1 MNHEY and CDR2 SVGAGI come from the germline V gene. The CDR3, as DNA: TGTGCCAGCAGTACCGGGACAGAGTCCTACGAGCAGTACTTC. Its protein product is CASSTGTESYEQYF.

This chain connects TRBV5-6 to TRBJ2-6; D not certain. With 3 bases removed from V and 4 bases from J, the gap between germline ends came to 8 bases. The CDR3 spans 14 residues. In germline, CDR1 is SGHDT, CDR2 YYEEEE. The CDR3 coding sequence is TGTGCCAGCAGCTCTGTGGCGGGGGCCAACGTCCTGACTTTC. This sequence encodes CASSSVAGANVLTF.

The rearrangement uses TRBV30 and TRBJ2-1; 12 nucleotides line up with TRBD2. Trimming cost V 3 bases and J 8 bases; bases outside gene matches: 2. Germline CDR1 and CDR2: GTSNPN and SVGIG (reference sequence). The length of the CDR3 is 13 residues. The CDR3 sequence: CAWRTSGSYEQFF. In DNA, the CDR3 is TGTGCCTGGAGGACTAGCGGGAGCTATGAGCAGTTCTTC. The full variable domain, rest sourced from reference TRBV30 and TRBJ2-1, is SQTIHQWPATLVQPVGSPLSLECTVEGTSNPNLYWYRQAAGRGLQLLFYSVGIGQISSEVPQNLSASRPQDRQFILSSKKLLLSDSGFYLCAWRTSGSYEQFFGPGTRLTVL.

The genes are TRBV1 and TRBJ2-1; the table's D call of TRBD2 was not tested on the DNA. TRBV1 is a pseudogene. This CDR3 spans 18 amino acids. This CDR3 reads CTSSQDTRLGEYYNEQFF. DNA of the CDR3: TGCACCAGCAGCCAAGATACCCGACTAGGGGAGTATTACAATGAGCAGTTCTTC.

The rearrangement uses TRBV11-3 and TRBJ2-1; D is perhaps TRBD1 (6 bases). V was cut by 0 bases and J by 4 bases, with 10 bases left in between. Germline V gives CDR1 SGHNT, CDR2 YENEEA. The CDR3 covers 15 residues. This chain's CDR3 is CASSLEGGVYNEQFF. In nucleotides, the CDR3 is TGTGCCAGCAGCTTAGAAGGGGGAGTATACAATGAGCAGTTCTTC.

The rearrangement links TRBV11-3 to TRBJ2-7; 13 bases match TRBD2. V gave up 2 bases and J gave up 2 bases; unmatched junction bases: 3. This CDR3 spans 16 amino acids. CDR1 is SGHNT and CDR2 is YENEEA in the germline V gene. For the CDR3, the DNA is TGTGCCAGCAGCTTAAGACTAGCGGGAGGTACCTACGAGCAGTACTTC. It yields the protein CASSLRLAGGTYEQYF.

V is TRBV7-2 and J is TRBJ2-3, with 7 positions matching TRBD1. V shed 4 bases and J 0 bases; nucleotides not matched to a gene: 4. The CDR3 covers 15 residues. In germline, CDR1 is SGHTA, CDR2 FQGNSA. Here the CDR3 DNA reads TGTGCCAGCAGCTCGACAGGGATGAGCACAGATACGCAGTATTTT. Residues: CASSSTGMSTDTQYF.

This chain uses TRBV5-1 with TRBJ2-1, with no clear D. Germline values: CDR1 SGHRS, CDR2 YFSETQ. The germline V and J ends were trimmed by 1 base and 0 bases, with 14 bases remaining between them. The CDR3 is made up of 17 amino acids. The CDR3: CASSLRVGMDSYNEQFF. The CDR3 DNA follows: TGCGCCAGCAGCTTGAGGGTGGGAATGGACTCCTACAATGAGCAGTTCTTC.

This clone was seen a single time. This chain joins TRBV10-3 and TRBJ2-3, with D possibly being TRBD2 (6 bases). Trimming stripped 4 bases from V and 0 bases from J, with 14 bases between. The CDR3 consists of 16 residues. CDR1 is ENHRY, CDR2 SYGVKD, per germline. CDR3 region: CAISGPKEGSTDTQYF. The CDR3 DNA reads as TGTGCCATCAGTGGTCCGAAGGAGGGGAGCACAGATACGCAGTATTTT.

This rearrangement joins TRBV5-1 to TRBJ2-7, with a weak D call TRBD2 (5 bases). The CDR3 length is 14 residues. V shed 10 bases and J shed 6 bases, with 23 bases lying between them. Germline V CDR1 and CDR2: SGHRS, YFSETQ. DNA of the CDR3: TGCGCCCGGCTGGGAGTGACTCACCCAATCGAGCAGTACTTC. It encodes CARLGVTHPIEQYF.

The V gene is TRBV7-9, the J gene TRBJ2-1, with D possibly being TRBD1 (5 bases). The CDR3 runs 13 residues. Trimming left V 1 base short and J 4 bases short, with 5 bases between. In germline, CDR1 is SEHNR, CDR2 FQNEAQ (reference sequence). The CDR3 sequence is CASSLGQYNEQFF. CDR3 bases: TGTGCCAGCAGCTTAGGACAGTACAATGAGCAGTTCTTC.